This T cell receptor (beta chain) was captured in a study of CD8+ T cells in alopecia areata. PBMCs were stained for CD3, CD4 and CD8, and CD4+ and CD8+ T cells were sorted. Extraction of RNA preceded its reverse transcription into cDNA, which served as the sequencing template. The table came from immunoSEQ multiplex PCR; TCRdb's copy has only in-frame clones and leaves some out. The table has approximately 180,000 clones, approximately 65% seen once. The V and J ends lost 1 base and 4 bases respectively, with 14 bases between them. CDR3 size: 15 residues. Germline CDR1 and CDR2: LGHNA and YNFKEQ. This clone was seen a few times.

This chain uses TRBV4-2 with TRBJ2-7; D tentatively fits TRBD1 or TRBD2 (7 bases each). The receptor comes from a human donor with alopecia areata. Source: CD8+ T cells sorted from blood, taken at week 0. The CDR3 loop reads CASSQVGGGGYEQYF. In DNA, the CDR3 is TGTGCCAGCAGCCAAGTGGGAGGGGGCGGGTACGAGCAGTACTTC.